The clone carrying this T cell receptor (beta chain) has more than one count but fewer than ten. V shed 2 bases and J shed 3 bases, with 7 bases lying between them. The length of the CDR3 is 12 residues. Germline values: CDR1 DFQATT, CDR2 SNEGSKA (reference sequence). Using RNA template, CDR3s of TCR alpha and beta were amplified with iRepertoire arm-PCR. Using its own MiXCR run on the multiplex PCR reads, TCRdb lists one record per CDR3 protein. The sample records under 150,000 distinct CDR3 sequences, roughly 43% being singletons. These data come from a study of glioma-infiltrating T cells. The sequence derives from a human donor with low-grade glioma or glioblastoma, undergoing nonglioma brain surgery, or in good health (not recorded which). The chain combines TRBV20-1 with TRBJ2-5; possibly TRBD2 for D (5 bases). Sequenced input: glioma tissue, nonneoplastic brain tissue, or PBMCs (not recorded which). As DNA, the CDR3 is TGCAGTGCTAGATGGGAGAAAGAGACCCAGTACTTC. Translated, it gives CSARWEKETQYF.